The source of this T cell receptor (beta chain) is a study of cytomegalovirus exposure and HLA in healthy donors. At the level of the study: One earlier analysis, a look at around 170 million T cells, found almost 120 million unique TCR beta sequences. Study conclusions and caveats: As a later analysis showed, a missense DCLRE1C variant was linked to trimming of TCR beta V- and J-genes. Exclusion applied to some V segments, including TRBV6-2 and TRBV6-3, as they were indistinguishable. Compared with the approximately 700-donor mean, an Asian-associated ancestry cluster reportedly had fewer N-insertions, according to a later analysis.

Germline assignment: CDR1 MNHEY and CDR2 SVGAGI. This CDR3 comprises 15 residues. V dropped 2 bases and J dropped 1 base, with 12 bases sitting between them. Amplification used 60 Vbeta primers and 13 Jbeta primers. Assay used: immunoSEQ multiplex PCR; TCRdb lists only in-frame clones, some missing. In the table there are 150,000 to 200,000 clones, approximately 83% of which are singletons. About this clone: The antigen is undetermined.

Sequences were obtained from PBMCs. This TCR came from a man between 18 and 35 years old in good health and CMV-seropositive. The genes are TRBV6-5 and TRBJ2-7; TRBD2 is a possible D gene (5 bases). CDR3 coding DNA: TGTGCCAGCAGTTACGTCGGGGAGAGGTCCTACGAGCAGTACTTC. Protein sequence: CASSYVGERSYEQYF.